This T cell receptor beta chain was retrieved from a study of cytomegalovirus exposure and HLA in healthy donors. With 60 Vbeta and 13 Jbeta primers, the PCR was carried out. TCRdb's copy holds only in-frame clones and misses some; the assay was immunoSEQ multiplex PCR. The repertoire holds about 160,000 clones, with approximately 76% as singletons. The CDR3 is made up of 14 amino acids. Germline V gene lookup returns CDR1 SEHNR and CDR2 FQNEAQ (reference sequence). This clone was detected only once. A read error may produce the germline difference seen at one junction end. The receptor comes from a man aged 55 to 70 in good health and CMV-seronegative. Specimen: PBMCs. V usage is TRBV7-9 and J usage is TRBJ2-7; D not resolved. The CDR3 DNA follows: TGTTCCAGCAGCCCCGAGGTAATATCGTACGAGCAGTACTTC. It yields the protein CSSSPEVISYEQYF.